This TCR beta chain was captured in a study of T cells in women clearing cervical HPV infection. Across the study: Controls gave blood once infection was undetectable; cases at lesion identification. Study-wide results and caveats: Cases carried less TRBV6-7 than controls: 0.11% versus 0.16%. CIN3+ cases had significantly higher TCR richness than controls; evenness did not differ.

The CDR3 runs to 16 residues. The J segment lost 2 bases and the V segment lost 5 bases, leaving 10 bases of the junction unmatched. From germline, CDR1 is DFQATT and CDR2 SNEGSKA (reference sequence). Regarding this clone: What it binds is unknown. The read ends 3 residues before the CDR3 terminus; that terminus is restored from the germline J gene.

Profiled with immunoSEQ multiplex PCR; TCRdb holds only in-frame clones, not every one. The ten top clones account for approximately 0.98%, within a sample of 44,000 or so clones. This sequence was found in a woman between 18 and 69 years old with a cervical HPV16 infection that either progressed to CIN3+ or cleared (not recorded which). The rearrangement joins TRBV20-1 to TRBJ2-2; TRBD1 matches at 8 bases. The specimen sequenced was blood buffy coat. The sequenced CDR3 bases are TGCAGTGCTGAACCCGGGACAGGCCCAAACACCGGGGAG. Its translation: CSAEPGTGPNTGE. The CDR3 as a whole reads CSAEPGTGPNTGELFF.